This T cell receptor (beta chain) originates from a study of cytomegalovirus exposure and HLA in healthy donors. Assay used: immunoSEQ multiplex PCR; TCRdb lists only in-frame clones, some missing. The sample carries some 70,000 clones, over 95% recorded once. A remark on this clone: Its antigen is still unknown.

Overall study findings and caveats: Some TCR beta chains (roughly 150 of them) were listed as cytomegalovirus-associated. Reported results showed that the classifier diagnosed cytomegalovirus status with high specificity and sensitivity.

Germline CDR1 is SGDLS and CDR2 is YYNGEE. Trimming pared 0 bases from V and 0 bases from J, leaving 7 bases between. The CDR3 has 15 amino acids. This sequence originates from a man aged 18 to 30 in good health and CMV-seronegative. The sequencing input was PBMCs. The chain recombines TRBV9 with TRBJ1-3; TRBD1 is a possible D gene (6 bases). CDR3 in amino acids: CASSVGDTSGNTIYF. For the CDR3, the DNA is TGTGCCAGCAGCGTAGGGGACACCTCTGGAAACACCATATATTTT.